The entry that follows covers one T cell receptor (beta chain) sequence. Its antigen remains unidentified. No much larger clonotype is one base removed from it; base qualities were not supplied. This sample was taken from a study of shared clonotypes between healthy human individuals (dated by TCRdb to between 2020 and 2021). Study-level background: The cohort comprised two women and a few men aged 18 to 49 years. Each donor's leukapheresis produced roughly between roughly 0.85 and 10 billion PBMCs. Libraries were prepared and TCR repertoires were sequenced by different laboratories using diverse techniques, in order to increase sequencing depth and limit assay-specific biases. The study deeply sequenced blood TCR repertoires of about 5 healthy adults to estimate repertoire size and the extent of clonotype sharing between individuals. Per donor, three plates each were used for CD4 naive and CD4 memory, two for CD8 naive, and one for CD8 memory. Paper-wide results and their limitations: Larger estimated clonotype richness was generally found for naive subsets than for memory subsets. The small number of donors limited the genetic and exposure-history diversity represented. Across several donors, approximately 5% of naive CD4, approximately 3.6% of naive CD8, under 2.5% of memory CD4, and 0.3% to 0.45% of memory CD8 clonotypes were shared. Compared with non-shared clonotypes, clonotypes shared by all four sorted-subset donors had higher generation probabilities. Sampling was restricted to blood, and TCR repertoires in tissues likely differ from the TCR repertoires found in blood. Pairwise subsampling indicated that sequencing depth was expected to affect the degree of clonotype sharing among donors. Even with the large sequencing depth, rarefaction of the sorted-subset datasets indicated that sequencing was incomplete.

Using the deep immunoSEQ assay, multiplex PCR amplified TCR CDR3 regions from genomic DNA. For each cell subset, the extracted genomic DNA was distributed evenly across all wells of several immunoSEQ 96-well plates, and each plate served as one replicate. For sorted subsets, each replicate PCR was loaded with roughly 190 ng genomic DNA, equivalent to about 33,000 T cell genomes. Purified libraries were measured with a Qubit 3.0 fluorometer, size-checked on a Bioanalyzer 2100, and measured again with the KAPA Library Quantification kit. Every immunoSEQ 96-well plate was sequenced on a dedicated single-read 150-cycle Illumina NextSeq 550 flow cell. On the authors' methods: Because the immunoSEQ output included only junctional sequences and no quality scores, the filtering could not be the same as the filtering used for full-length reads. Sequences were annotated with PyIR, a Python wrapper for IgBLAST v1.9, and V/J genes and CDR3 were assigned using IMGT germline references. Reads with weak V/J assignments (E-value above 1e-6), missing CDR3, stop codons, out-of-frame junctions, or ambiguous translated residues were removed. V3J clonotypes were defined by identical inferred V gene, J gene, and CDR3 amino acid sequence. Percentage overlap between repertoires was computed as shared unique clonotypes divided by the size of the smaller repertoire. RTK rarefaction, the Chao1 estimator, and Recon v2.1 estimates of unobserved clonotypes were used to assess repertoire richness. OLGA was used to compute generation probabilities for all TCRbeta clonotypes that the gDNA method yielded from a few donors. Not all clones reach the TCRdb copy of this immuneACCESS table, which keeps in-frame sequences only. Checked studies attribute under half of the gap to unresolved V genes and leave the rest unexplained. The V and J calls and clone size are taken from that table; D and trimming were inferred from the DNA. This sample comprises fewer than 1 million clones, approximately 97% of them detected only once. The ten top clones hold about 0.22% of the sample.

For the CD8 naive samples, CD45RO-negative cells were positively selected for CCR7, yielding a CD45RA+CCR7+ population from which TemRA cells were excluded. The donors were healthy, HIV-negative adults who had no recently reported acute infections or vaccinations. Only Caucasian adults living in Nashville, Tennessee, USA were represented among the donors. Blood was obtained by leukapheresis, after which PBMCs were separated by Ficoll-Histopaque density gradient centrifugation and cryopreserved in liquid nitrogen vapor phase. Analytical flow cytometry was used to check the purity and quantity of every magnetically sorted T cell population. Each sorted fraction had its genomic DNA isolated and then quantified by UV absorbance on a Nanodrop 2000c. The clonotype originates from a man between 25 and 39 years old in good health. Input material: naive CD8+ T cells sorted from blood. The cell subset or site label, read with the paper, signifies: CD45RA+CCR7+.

The CDR3 region: CASSTWTGAGTGELFF. At the DNA level, the sequence is TGTGCCAGTAGTACCTGGACAGGGGCGGGCACCGGGGAGCTGTTTTTT. Recombination connected TRBV19 to TRBJ2-2, and 9 bases in between align with TRBD1. The CDR3 contains 16 residues, cysteine and phenylalanine counted. Only the CDR3 part of the read is kept: 48 bases, read in frame from the first base. In the germline V gene (reference sequence), CDR1 corresponds to LNHDA and CDR2 to SQIVND. Trimming leaves V shorter by 4 bases and J shorter by 4 bases, with the junction holding 7 bases beyond the gene matches.